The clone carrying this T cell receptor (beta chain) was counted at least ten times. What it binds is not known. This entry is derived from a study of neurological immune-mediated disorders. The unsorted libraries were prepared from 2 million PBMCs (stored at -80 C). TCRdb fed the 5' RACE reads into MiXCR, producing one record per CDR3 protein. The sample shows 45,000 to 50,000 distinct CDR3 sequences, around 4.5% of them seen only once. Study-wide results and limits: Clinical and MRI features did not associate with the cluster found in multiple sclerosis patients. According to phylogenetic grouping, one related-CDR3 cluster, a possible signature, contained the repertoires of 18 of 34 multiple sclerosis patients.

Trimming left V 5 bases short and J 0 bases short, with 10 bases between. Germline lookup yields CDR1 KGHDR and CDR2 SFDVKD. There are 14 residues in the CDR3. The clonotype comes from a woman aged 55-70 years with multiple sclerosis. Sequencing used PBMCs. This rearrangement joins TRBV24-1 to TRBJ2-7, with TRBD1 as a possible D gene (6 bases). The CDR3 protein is CATSGRDISYEQYV. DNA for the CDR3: TGTGCCACCAGTGGACGGGACATCTCCTACGAGCAGTACGTC.